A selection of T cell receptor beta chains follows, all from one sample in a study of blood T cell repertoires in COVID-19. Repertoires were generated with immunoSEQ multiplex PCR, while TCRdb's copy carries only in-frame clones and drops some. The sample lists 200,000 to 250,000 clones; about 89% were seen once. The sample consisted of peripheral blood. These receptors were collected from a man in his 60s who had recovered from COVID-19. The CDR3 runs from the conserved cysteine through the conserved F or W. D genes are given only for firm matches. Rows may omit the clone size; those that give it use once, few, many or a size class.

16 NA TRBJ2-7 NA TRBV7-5 TGTGCCAGAAGCTTAGGAATGGGTGGTGGGCTCGACGAGCAGTACTTC CARSLGMGGGLDEQYF
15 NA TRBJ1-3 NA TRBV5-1 TGCGCCAGCAGCTTGGAAGGGGGCTCTGGAAACACCATATATTTT CASSLEGGSGNTIYF
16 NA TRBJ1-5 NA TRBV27 TGTGCCAGCAGACCTCAGGCCTTCTATAGCAATCAGCCCCAGCATTTT CASRPQAFYSNQPQHF
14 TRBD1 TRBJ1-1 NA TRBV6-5 TGTGCCAGCAATAACAGGGGGGCGAACACTGAAGCTTTCTTT CASNNRGANTEAFF
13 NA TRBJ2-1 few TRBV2 TGTGCCAGCACGGGAGTCACCTACAATGAGCAGTTCTTC CASTGVTYNEQFF
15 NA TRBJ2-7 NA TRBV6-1 TGTGCCAGCAGTGAACCACGTGCGGGTCGGTACGAGCAGTACTTC CASSEPRAGRYEQYF
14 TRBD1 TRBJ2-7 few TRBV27 TGTGCCAGCAGCCGACGACAGGGGAACTACGAGCAGTACTTC CASSRRQGNYEQYF
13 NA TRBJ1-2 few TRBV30 TGTGCCTGGAGTGAGGACAGCTTCTATGGCTACACCTTC CAWSEDSFYGYTF
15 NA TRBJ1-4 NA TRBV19 TGTGCCAGTAGTCGGCAGGGTACGACTAATGAAAAACTGTTTTTT CASSRQGTTNEKLFF
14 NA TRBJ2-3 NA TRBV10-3 TGTGCCACCCGCACAGCGGGTGCGACAGATACGCAGTATTTT CATRTAGATDTQYF
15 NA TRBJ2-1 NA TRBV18 TGTGCCAGCTCACCACCTCTCTTAACCTACAATGAGCAGTTCTTC CASSPPLLTYNEQFF
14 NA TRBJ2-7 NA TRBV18 TGTGCCAGCTCACCACCAAACAGGGAGTACGAGCAGTACTTC CASSPPNREYEQYF
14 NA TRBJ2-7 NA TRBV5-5 TGTGCCAGCAGCCCGCAACCAGCGACCTACGAGCAGTACTTC CASSPQPATYEQYF
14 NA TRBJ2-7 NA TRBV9 TGTGCCAGCAGCTCGACTACCGCACCCTACGAGCAGTACTTC CASSSTTAPYEQYF
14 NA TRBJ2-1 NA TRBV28 TGTGCCAGCAGTTGGAGTAGCTCCTACAATGAGCAGTTCTTC CASSWSSSYNEQFF
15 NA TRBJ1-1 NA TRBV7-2 TGTGCCAGCAGCTTAATAGGCGGGTTGAACACTGAAGCTTTCTTT CASSLIGGLNTEAFF
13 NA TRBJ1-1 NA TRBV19 TGTGCCAGTAGTATTACGGTTAACACTGAAGCTTTCTTT CASSITVNTEAFF
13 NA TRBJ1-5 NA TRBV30 TGTGCCTGGAGTGTGGGTAGAGGTCAGCCCCAGCATTTT CAWSVGRGQPQHF
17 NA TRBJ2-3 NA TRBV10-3 TGTGCCATCAGTGAGTCGATACGAGCGTACGGCACAGATACGCAGTATTTT CAISESIRAYGTDTQYF
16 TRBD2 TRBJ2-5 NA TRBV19 TGTGCCAGTAGTTTCGGACTAGCGGGGGGGCAAGAGACCCAGTACTTC CASSFGLAGGQETQYF
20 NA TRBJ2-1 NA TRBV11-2 TGTGCCAGCAGCTTAGAGGCGCTGGCTGGGCGGGGGCCTTCCTACAATGAGCAGTTCTTC CASSLEALAGRGPSYNEQFF
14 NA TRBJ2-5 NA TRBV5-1 TGCGCCAGCAGCTTGGGAGTAGGGGGAGAGACCCAGTACTTC CASSLGVGGETQYF
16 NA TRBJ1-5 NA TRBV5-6 TGTGCCAGCAGCTTTATTGGGGGCGAGGACAATCAGCCCCAGCATTTT CASSFIGGEDNQPQHF
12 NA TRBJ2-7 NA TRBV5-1 TGCGCCAGCAGCTTGCGGGAAGGAGAGCAGTACTTC CASSLREGEQYF
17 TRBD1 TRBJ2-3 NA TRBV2 TGTGCCAGCAGACAGACCGGGACAGCAAAGTCGACAGATACGCAGTATTTT CASRQTGTAKSTDTQYF
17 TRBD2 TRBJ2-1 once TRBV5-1 TGCGCCAGCAGCTACCTCAAGGGACTAGCGGCGAACAATGAGCAGTTCTTC CASSYLKGLAANNEQFF
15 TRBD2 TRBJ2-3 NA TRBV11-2 TGTGCCTCACTCCTAGCGGGGGGACCCACAGATACGCAGTATTTT CASLLAGGPTDTQYF
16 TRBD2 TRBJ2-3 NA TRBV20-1 TGCAGTGCTAGTAGGTCCGGTCGGACTAGCGTTGATACGCAGTATTTT CSASRSGRTSVDTQYF
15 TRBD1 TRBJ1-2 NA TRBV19 TGTGCCAGTAGTATGAGGGGACAGGGGGGCTATGGCTACACCTTC CASSMRGQGGYGYTF
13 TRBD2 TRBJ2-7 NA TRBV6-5 TGTGCCACCCACGGGACTAGAAGTTACGAGCAGTACTTC CATHGTRSYEQYF
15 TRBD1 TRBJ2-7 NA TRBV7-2 TGTGCCAGCAGCCCGTGGGTCGCAGGGGGCTACGAGCAGTACTTC CASSPWVAGGYEQYF
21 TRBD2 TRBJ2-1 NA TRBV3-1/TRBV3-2 TGTGCCAGCAGCCAAGTGTTCAGCGGGAGGGCCACCCGTGGCTCCTACAATGAGCAGTTCTTC CASSQVFSGRATRGSYNEQFF
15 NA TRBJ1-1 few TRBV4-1 TGCGCCAGCAGCCAAATGGGCCACTTGAACACTGAAGCTTTCTTT CASSQMGHLNTEAFF
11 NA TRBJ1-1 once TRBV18 TGTGCCAGCTCTTGGGGCGATGAAGCTTTCTTT CASSWGDEAFF
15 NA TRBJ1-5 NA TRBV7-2 TGTGCCAGCAGCTTGGGGGGTTCTCGCAATCAGCCCCAGCATTTT CASSLGGSRNQPQHF
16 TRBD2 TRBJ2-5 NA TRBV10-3 TGTGCCATCAGTGAAGGGCTAGCGGGAGGGCAAGAGACCCAGTACTTC CAISEGLAGGQETQYF
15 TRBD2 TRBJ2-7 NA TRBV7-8 TGTGCCAGCAGCCGAGGGGAGGGTCCGGCTAACGAGCAGTACTTC CASSRGEGPANEQYF
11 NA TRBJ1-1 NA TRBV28 TGTGCCAGCAGTTTCGAAGGGGGAGCTTTCTTT CASSFEGGAFF
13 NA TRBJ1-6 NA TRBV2 TGTGCCAGCATGGGGGCCCTGAATTCACCCCTCCACTTT CASMGALNSPLHF
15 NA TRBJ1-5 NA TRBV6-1 TGTGCCAGCAGTGACAGGGGTGGAAGCAATCAGCCCCAGCATTTT CASSDRGGSNQPQHF
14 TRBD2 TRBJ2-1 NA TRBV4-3 TGCGCCAGCAGGGGACTAGCGGACCACAATGAGCAGTTCTTC CASRGLADHNEQFF
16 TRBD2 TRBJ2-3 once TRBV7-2 TGTGCCAGCAGTAGCGGGAGATGGGTTTTGACAGATACGCAGTATTTT CASSSGRWVLTDTQYF
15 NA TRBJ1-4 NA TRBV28 TGTGCCAGCAGTCCCAGGGGATGGGGTGATGAAAAACTGTTTTTT CASSPRGWGDEKLFF
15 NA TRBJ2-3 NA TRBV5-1 TGCGCCAGCAGCTTGGCAGGTCCATCGGCAGATACGCAGTATTTT CASSLAGPSADTQYF
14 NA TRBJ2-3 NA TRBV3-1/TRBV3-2 TGTGCCAGCAGCCAAGTGGGGGCAAGGGATACGCAGTATTTT CASSQVGARDTQYF
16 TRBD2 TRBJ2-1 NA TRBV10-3 TGTGCCATCAGTGAGTCTCTAGCGGGGGGCGGGAATGAGCAGTTCTTC CAISESLAGGGNEQFF
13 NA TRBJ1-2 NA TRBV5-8 TGTGCCAGCAGCCTCGCGGGGTTTGCTGGCTACACCTTC CASSLAGFAGYTF
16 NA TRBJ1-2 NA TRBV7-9 TGTGCCAGCAGCCCCGGCGGAGTAGAGAGTAACTATGGCTACACCTTC CASSPGGVESNYGYTF
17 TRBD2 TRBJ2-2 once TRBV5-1 TGCGCCAGCAGCGTGGGACTAGCGGGAGGTGTCACCGGGGAGCTGTTTTTT CASSVGLAGGVTGELFF
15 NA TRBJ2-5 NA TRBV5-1 TGCGCCAGCAGCTTGCCAGGAGGAAGTCAAGAGACCCAGTACTTC CASSLPGGSQETQYF
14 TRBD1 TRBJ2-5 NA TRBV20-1 TGCAGTGCTAGTCTAACAGGGGGGCGGGGGACCCAGTACTTC CSASLTGGRGTQYF
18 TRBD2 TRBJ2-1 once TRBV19 TGTGCCAGTAGTATAGGACTAGCGGGGGTGGGTTCCTACAATGAGCAGTTCTTC CASSIGLAGVGSYNEQFF
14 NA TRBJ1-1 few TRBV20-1 TGCAGTGCGAGTTTTGGGGCAGTGAACACTGAAGCTTTCTTT CSASFGAVNTEAFF
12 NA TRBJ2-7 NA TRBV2 TGTGCCAGCAACAGGGAGAAGGCCGAGCAGTACTTC CASNREKAEQYF
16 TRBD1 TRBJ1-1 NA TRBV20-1 TGCAGTGCTAGTCTAGGGACAGGGGGCTCGAACACTGAAGCTTTCTTT CSASLGTGGSNTEAFF
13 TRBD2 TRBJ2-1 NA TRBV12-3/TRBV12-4 TGTGCCAGCAGACAGCTAGCGGGAGTATTAAAGTTCTTC CASRQLAGVLKFF
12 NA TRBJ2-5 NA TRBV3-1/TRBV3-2 TGTGCCAGCAGCCAAGATAGGGGGACCCAGTACTTC CASSQDRGTQYF
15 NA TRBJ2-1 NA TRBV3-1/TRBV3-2 TGTGCCAGCACGGAGGACAGTCCTCAAATCGGCGAGCAGTTCTTC CASTEDSPQIGEQFF
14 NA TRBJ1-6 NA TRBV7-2 TGTGCCAGCAGCTTACAACGGAGTAATTCACCCCTCCACTTT CASSLQRSNSPLHF
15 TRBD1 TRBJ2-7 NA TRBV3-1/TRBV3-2 TGTGCCAGCAGCAGACCGGGACAGGGGGCCTACGAGCAGTACTTC CASSRPGQGAYEQYF